A single sample gave rise to the 14 T cell receptor beta chains below, sequenced in a study of T-cell memory formation after mild COVID-19. TCRdb re-analysed the 5' RACE reads in MiXCR, keeping a single row per CDR3 protein. The table includes some 300,000 distinct CDR3 sequences, 19% detected once. Sequencing used PBMCs or a T cell subset sorted from them (not recorded which). The source is a man between 18 and 29 years old who had mild COVID-19 (a few samples of this study predate the infection). Cell type and time point are not known.

This clonotype was recorded many times. The chain carries TRBV20-1 and TRBJ2-3; D possibly corresponds to TRBD1 (6 bases). V was shortened by 6 bases and J by 1 base, with 11 bases between the two germline ends. Germline CDR1 and CDR2: DFQATT and SNEGSKA (reference sequence). This CDR3 has 13 residues. The CDR3 loop reads CSAGDTGTDTQYF. The CDR3 nucleotides are TGCAGTGCAGGGGACACGGGCACAGATACGCAGTATTTT.

This chain uses TRBV9 with TRBJ2-1; D is possibly TRBD2 (5 bases). The germline CDR1 and CDR2 sequences are SGDLS and YYNGEE. Trimming cost V 4 bases and J 8 bases, with 10 bases left between them. This CDR3 is 12 amino acids long. The CDR3, as DNA: TGTGCCAGCAGCCCCCCGAGGGATGAGCAGTTCTTC. It specifies CASSPPRDEQFF.

This clonotype appeared a few times. This rearrangement joins TRBV12-3 or TRBV12-4 to TRBJ1-2; 9 nucleotides agree with TRBD1. V trimming: 5 bases; J trimming: 4 bases; junction bases outside the gene matches: 11. The length of the CDR3 is 16 residues. The CDR3 loop reads CASSPTGTGKSYGYTF. The CDR3 DNA sequence: TGTGCCAGCAGTCCCACAGGGACAGGGAAGAGCTATGGCTACACCTTC.

The sample holds many counts of this clonotype. The chain employs TRBV12-3 or TRBV12-4 and TRBJ2-2, with unresolved D. The CDR3 has 12 amino acids. Trimming shortened V by 7 bases and J by 2 bases, and 5 bases separated the two germline ends. The CDR3 sequence: CASTPNTGELFF. The CDR3 DNA follows: TGTGCCAGCACCCCCAACACCGGGGAGCTGTTTTTT.

The J gene is TRBJ2-3, the V gene TRBV24-1; 8 positions match TRBD1. CDR1 and CDR2 from the germline V gene are KGHDR and SFDVKD. The V and J ends lost 4 bases and 7 bases, in that order; junction bases with no gene match: 9. The CDR3 has 15 amino acids. The CDR3 reads CATSESQGARNTQYF. CDR3 coding DNA: TGTGCCACCAGTGAATCGCAGGGGGCTAGGAATACGCAGTATTTT.

This chain links TRBV29-1 with TRBJ2-5; D not certain. The V end was cut by 4 bases, the J end by 2 bases, with 11 bases between. Germline V gene sequence: CDR1 SQVTM, CDR2 ANQGSEA. CDR3 length equals 13 residues. This chain's CDR3 is CSVVPDIQETQYF. The CDR3 DNA is TGCAGCGTTGTGCCAGATATACAAGAGACCCAGTACTTC.

V is TRBV20-1 and J is TRBJ2-5; D might be TRBD2 (5 bases). In germline, CDR1 is DFQATT, CDR2 SNEGSKA (reference sequence). CDR3 length: 11 amino acids. The V and J ends lost 3 bases and 5 bases respectively, with 7 bases between them. CDR3 region: CSASRRETQYF. The CDR3 DNA is TGCAGTGCTAGTCGGAGGGAGACCCAGTACTTC.

This clonotype occurred many times. The gene calls are TRBV4-3 and TRBJ2-2; TRBD2 matches 11 bases. The CDR3 is 17 residues long. The germline V gene encodes CDR1 LGHNA and CDR2 YSLEER. Trimming took 3 bases from V and 6 from J; bases not matched to a gene: 9. The CDR3 protein is CASSQGFLAGGAGELFF. In DNA, the CDR3 is TGCGCCAGCAGCCAGGGGTTTCTAGCGGGGGGTGCCGGGGAGCTGTTTTTT.

Many counts were recorded for this clonotype. The chain uses TRBV5-6 and TRBJ2-1; the D call may be TRBD1 or TRBD2 (5 bases each). The length of the CDR3 is 16 residues. CDR1 is SGHDT, CDR2 YYEEEE, per germline. V lost 0 bases and J lost 0, with 10 bases in between. The CDR3 nucleotides are TGTGCCAGCAGCTTGGGAGGGCAGGGCTCCTACAATGAGCAGTTCTTC. Translated, it gives CASSLGGQGSYNEQFF.

This chain connects TRBV29-1 to TRBJ2-2; no reliable D call. The CDR3 sequence is 13 residues long. Trimming pared 4 bases from V and 2 bases from J, leaving 8 bases between. Germline loops: CDR1 SQVTM, CDR2 ANQGSEA. The CDR3 sequence is CSVGALNTGELFF. CDR3 nucleotide sequence: TGCAGCGTTGGGGCTCTAAACACCGGGGAGCTGTTTTTT.

This clonotype has only a few counts. J is TRBJ1-6 and V is TRBV7-3, with TRBD1 identical over 10 bases. CDR1 is SGHTA, CDR2 FQGTGA, per germline. Trimming removed 0 bases from V and 9 bases from J; junction bases left unmatched: 5. The CDR3 loop spans 16 amino acids. The CDR3 protein is CASSLTGQGIASPLHF. CDR3 coding DNA: TGTGCCAGCAGCTTAACGGGACAGGGGATCGCTTCACCCCTCCACTTT. The full variable domain, with the rest looked up from reference TRBV7-3 and TRBJ1-6, is GAGVSQTPSNKVTEKGKYVELRCDPISGHTALYWYRQSLGQGPEFLIYFQGTGAADDSGLPNDRFFAVRPEGSVSTLKIQRTERGDSAVYLCASSLTGQGIASPLHFGNGTRLTVT.

V usage is TRBV29-1 and J usage is TRBJ2-7, with 7 bases that match TRBD2. The CDR3 is 14 residues long. V shed 2 bases, J shed 4 bases, and the junction held 8 bases outside the gene matches. Germline CDR1 is SQVTM and CDR2 is ANQGSEA. Here the CDR3 reads CSVEKGTGRYEQYF. The CDR3, as DNA: TGCAGCGTTGAAAAAGGTACCGGGAGGTACGAGCAGTACTTC.

The table lists this clonotype with many counts. The V call is TRBV9, the J call TRBJ2-5; TRBD1 matches at 8 bases. The length of the CDR3 is 16 residues. V was pared by 0 bases and J by 5 bases, with 9 bases of the junction left unmatched. In germline, CDR1 is SGDLS, CDR2 YYNGEE. The CDR3, as DNA: TGTGCCAGCAGCGTAGCTTCCCAGGGGGCGGGGGAGACCCAGTACTTC. Protein sequence: CASSVASQGAGETQYF.

V usage is TRBV14 and J usage is TRBJ2-1; D is possibly TRBD1 or TRBD2 (7 bases each). Trimming stripped 7 bases from V and 0 bases from J, with 10 bases between. Germline V lookup: CDR1 SGHDN, CDR2 FVKESK. CDR3 length equals 14 residues. As DNA, the CDR3 is TGTGCCAGCACAGGGGGGGACTCCTACAATGAGCAGTTCTTC. Amino acid sequence: CASTGGDSYNEQFF.